A selection of T cell receptor beta chains follows, all from one sample in a study of blood T cell repertoires in COVID-19. Data came from immunoSEQ multiplex PCR; TCRdb stores just in-frame clones and leaves some out. This repertoire shows roughly 20,000 clones, 90% to 95% found once; its top ten account for about 5.8%. Specimen: peripheral blood. The receptors originated from a human donor in a cohort sampled during active COVID-19. CDR3s include the opening cysteine and the closing phenylalanine or tryptophan. A D gene is named only where the DNA matches it firmly. A row's size may be missing; if present it is once, few, many or a size class.

D gene	clone size	V gene	J gene	CDR3 DNA	CDR3 protein
TRBD2	once	TRBV19	TRBJ2-1	TGTGCCAGTAGTATTAGCGGGGGGGGTAATGAGCAGTTCTTC	CASSISGGGNEQFF
NA	NA	TRBV6-5	TRBJ1-5	TGTGCCAGCAGTTACTCTGTCAGGGTTCAGCCCCAGCATTTT	CASSYSVRVQPQHF
NA	once	TRBV5-1	TRBJ1-1	TGCGCCAGCAGCTATGCAGAGAACACTGAAGCTTTCTTT	CASSYAENTEAFF
NA	NA	TRBV10-2	TRBJ1-6	TGCGCCAGCAGTGGCCTGGGGACAAGATCACCCCTCCACTTT	CASSGLGTRSPLHF
TRBD1	NA	TRBV11-2	TRBJ1-2	TGTGCCAGCAGCCTCACAGGGGGGCAATCTTATTCCTATGGCTACACCTTC	CASSLTGGQSYSYGYTF
NA	NA	TRBV7-9	TRBJ2-1	TGTGCCAGCAGCCCACCCGCCACTAGTAATGAGCAGTTCTTC	CASSPPATSNEQFF
NA	NA	TRBV11-2	TRBJ2-1	TGTGCCAGCAGCTTAAGGTTAGCGGTTAGCTCCTACAATGAGCAGTTCTTC	CASSLRLAVSSYNEQFF
NA	NA	TRBV11-2	TRBJ1-2	TGTGCCAGCGACCCCGGCGGCTCGGGTAGGGGGTACGGTGGCTACACCTTC	CASDPGGSGRGYGGYTF
TRBD2	NA	TRBV27	TRBJ2-3	TGTGCCAGCAGTTCCGGGACTAGCGGGAGACTCACAGATACGCAGTATTTT	CASSSGTSGRLTDTQYF
NA	once	TRBV10-3	TRBJ2-7	TGTGCCATCACCGGGGGACCCTACGAGCAGTACTTC	CAITGGPYEQYF
NA	NA	TRBV7-9	TRBJ1-4	TGTGCCAGCAGCGCAACAGGGCTCGTTGGTAATGAAAAACTGTTTTTT	CASSATGLVGNEKLFF
NA	NA	TRBV3-1/TRBV3-2	TRBJ2-7	TGTGCCAGCAGCCAGGCGGGGAAGAACTACGAGCAGTACTTC	CASSQAGKNYEQYF
TRBD2	NA	TRBV5-6	TRBJ2-2	TGTGCCAGCAGCTCCCGCGGACTAGTCAGGGCCGGGGAGCTGTTTTTT	CASSSRGLVRAGELFF
TRBD1	NA	TRBV19	TRBJ2-6	TGTGCCAGTAGAGACAGGGGAGCTGGGGCCAACGTCCTGACTTTC	CASRDRGAGANVLTF
NA	NA	TRBV9	TRBJ1-1	TGTGCCAGCAGCCCCCAGGTTTCGGAGAACACTGAAGCTTTCTTT	CASSPQVSENTEAFF
TRBD1	NA	TRBV27	TRBJ1-2	TGTGCCAGCAGTTACGGACAGGGGAACTATGGCTACACCTTC	CASSYGQGNYGYTF
NA	NA	TRBV4-3	TRBJ2-7	TGCGCCAGCAGCCAAGCACTCTCAAGCTCCTACGAGCAGTACTTC	CASSQALSSSYEQYF
TRBD2	NA	TRBV3-1/TRBV3-2	TRBJ2-3	TGTGCCAGCAGCAAGGGGTCCCACCTAGCGGGGGTAGGTACGCAGTATTTT	CASSKGSHLAGVGTQYF
NA	NA	TRBV6-2/TRBV6-3	TRBJ2-1	TGTGCCAGCAGTTACTCTACCGGGAGTGAATCCTACAATGAGCAGTTCTTC	CASSYSTGSESYNEQFF
TRBD1	NA	TRBV10-1	TRBJ1-2	TGCGCCAGCAGTGCCATGTTAACAGGGGTTGGCTACACCTTC	CASSAMLTGVGYTF
TRBD1	NA	TRBV7-2	TRBJ2-7	TGTGCCAGCAGCCTCACAGGGGGCGAGCAGTACTTC	CASSLTGGEQYF
TRBD1	NA	TRBV9	TRBJ2-7	TGTGCCAGCAGCGTAGCTGGGACAGGGTGGGTCGAGCAGTACTTC	CASSVAGTGWVEQYF
NA	once	TRBV13	TRBJ2-7	TGTGCCAGCAGGCTGACAGGAGATGGGTTGTACGAGCAGTACTTC	CASRLTGDGLYEQYF
NA	NA	TRBV28	TRBJ1-2	TGTGCCAGCAGTTCTAATGGGGGGGCTAACTATGGCTACACCTTC	CASSSNGGANYGYTF
NA	NA	TRBV29-1	TRBJ2-7	TGCAGCGTTGATCGGGCGGGATCCTACGAGCAGTACTTC	CSVDRAGSYEQYF
NA	NA	TRBV19	TRBJ2-1	TGTGCCAGTAGTATCGTTTCCGGCAATGAGCAGTTCTTC	CASSIVSGNEQFF
NA	NA	TRBV30	TRBJ2-7	TGTGCCTGGAGGAGCGACAGTTCCTACGAGCAGTACTTC	CAWRSDSSYEQYF
NA	NA	TRBV11-2	TRBJ1-1	TGTGCCAGCAGCCCCCACCCGGGGTCTGCTGAAGCTTTCTTT	CASSPHPGSAEAFF
TRBD1	NA	TRBV24-1	TRBJ2-5	TGTGCCACCAGTGATGGGACAGGTGGAGAGACCCAGTACTTC	CATSDGTGGETQYF
NA	NA	TRBV6-5	TRBJ2-7	TGTGCCAGCAGAAAAGCCTTGCGGGGTCAGTACGAGCAGTACTTC	CASRKALRGQYEQYF
TRBD2	NA	TRBV20-1	TRBJ2-7	TGCAGTGCCCTTGGACTAGCCGAGCAGTACTTC	CSALGLAEQYF
NA	NA	TRBV12-3/TRBV12-4	TRBJ2-3	TGTGCCAGCAGTAGCCTAGCCGGGGATACGCAGTATTTT	CASSSLAGDTQYF
NA	NA	TRBV5-4	TRBJ1-4	TGTGCCAGCAGCTTTCGAAGAGAAACAACTAATGAAAAACTGTTTTTT	CASSFRRETTNEKLFF
NA	NA	TRBV15	TRBJ2-5	TGTGCCACCAGCAGTCCAGGGAAGACCCAGTACTTC	CATSSPGKTQYF
NA	NA	TRBV15	TRBJ1-1	TGTGCCACCAGCAGAGGATTGCAGGCGATGAACACTGAAGCTTTCTTT	CATSRGLQAMNTEAFF